This T cell receptor (beta chain) appears in the sequencing data of a study of control samples from healthy donors and cancer patients. Germline CDR1 reads LGHDT; CDR2 reads YNNKEL (reference sequence). The CDR3 spans 14 residues. Trimming removed 1 base at V and 7 bases at J, with 11 bases between. Points on this clone: Other DNA sequences within the sample encode an identical CDR3.

Generated by immunoSEQ multiplex PCR, the TCRdb table keeps only in-frame clones and is missing some. This sample has fewer than 200,000 clones, with about 90% found just once. Sequenced material: blood. The sequence was obtained from a woman aged 25 to 45 in good health. The rearrangement links TRBV3-1 (or the pseudogene TRBV3-2) to TRBJ1-5, with D possibly matching TRBD1 (5 bases). The CDR3: CASSQGREGQPQHF. Here the CDR3 DNA reads TGTGCCAGCAGCCAAGGGAGGGAGGGGCAGCCCCAGCATTTT.